A selection of T cell receptor beta chains follows, all from one sample in a study of shared clonotypes between healthy human individuals. TCRdb keeps only in-frame clones here, not all; method: immunoSEQ multiplex PCR. Seen here are roughly 2 million clones, under 97% observed once, and the top ten hold approximately 0.13%. Sample: naive CD4+ T cells sorted from blood. Receptors originate from a man aged 18-30 years in good health. Each CDR3 is given with its conserved first and last residue. D genes are given only for firm matches. Part of the rows lack a size; the others show once, few, many or a class for expanded clones.

d_gene	v_gene	j_gene	abundance	CDR3aa	CDR3nt
TRBD2	TRBV7-9	TRBJ2-3	NA	CASSPPGGSADTQYF	TGTGCCAGCAGCCCCCCGGGCGGGAGCGCAGATACGCAGTATTTT
NA	TRBV6-1	TRBJ1-5	NA	CATEPGLSNQPQHF	TGTGCCACCGAACCGGGTCTTAGCAATCAGCCCCAGCATTTT
TRBD1	TRBV27	TRBJ1-5	NA	CASSPDRVLNQPQHF	TGTGCCAGCAGTCCCGACAGGGTCCTCAATCAGCCCCAGCATTTT
TRBD2	TRBV4-1	TRBJ2-3	once	CASSKVAGVTDTQYF	TGCGCCAGCAGCAAAGTAGCGGGAGTAACAGATACGCAGTATTTT
TRBD2	TRBV30	TRBJ2-1	NA	CAWRGLADSNEQFF	TGTGCCTGGAGAGGACTAGCGGATTCTAATGAGCAGTTCTTC
NA	TRBV4-2	TRBJ2-2	NA	CASSQGSATESTGELFF	TGTGCCAGCAGCCAAGGGTCCGCGACGGAGAGCACCGGGGAGCTGTTTTTT
NA	TRBV5-8	TRBJ2-7	NA	CASSLYTDNSYEQYF	TGTGCCAGCAGCTTGTATACGGACAACTCCTACGAGCAGTACTTC
TRBD1	TRBV5-1	TRBJ2-7	once	CASSWDRYEQYF	TGCGCCAGCAGCTGGGACAGGTACGAGCAGTACTTC
NA	TRBV2	TRBJ2-7	NA	CASSTDNYEQYF	TGTGCCAGCAGTACTGACAACTACGAGCAGTACTTC
NA	TRBV18	TRBJ2-3	NA	CASSPPGRITDTQYF	TGTGCCAGCTCACCACCGGGTAGAATCACAGATACGCAGTATTTT
NA	TRBV5-8	TRBJ1-1	NA	CASSNRDGNTEAFF	TGTGCCAGCAGCAACCGGGACGGGAACACTGAAGCTTTCTTT
NA	TRBV7-9	TRBJ1-1	NA	CASSQSPGQGTEAFF	TGTGCCAGCAGCCAATCCCCGGGCCAGGGAACTGAAGCTTTCTTT
NA	TRBV6-1	TRBJ1-5	NA	CASSRAGGNQPQHF	TGTGCCAGCAGTCGAGCGGGGGGCAATCAGCCCCAGCATTTT
TRBD1	TRBV6-5	TRBJ1-1	NA	CASSYASGTVNTEAFF	TGTGCCAGCAGTTACGCCTCCGGGACAGTGAACACTGAAGCTTTCTTT
NA	TRBV11-2	TRBJ2-1	NA	CASSLTSHNEQFF	TGTGCCAGCAGCTTAACCAGCCACAATGAGCAGTTCTTC
NA	TRBV2	TRBJ2-7	NA	CASREGISYEQYF	TGTGCCAGCAGGGAGGGGATCTCCTACGAGCAGTACTTC
TRBD1	TRBV7-2	TRBJ1-2	NA	CASSLNDRDRASVYGYTF	TGTGCCAGCAGCCTCAACGACAGGGATCGGGCATCCGTCTATGGCTACACCTTC
TRBD1	TRBV25-1	TRBJ1-1	NA	CASSADRGGTEAFF	TGTGCCAGCAGTGCGGACAGGGGAGGGACTGAAGCTTTCTTT